The TCR beta chain described here comes from a study of blood T cells in healthy people across ages. The study's findings and limits: Calculation of diversity from one million T cells yielded estimates considered to be underestimates. Long-lived and aged donors differed, with more naive CD4+ cells and higher diversity in the long-lived.

Sample donors were healthy Caucasian individuals that came from Russia, aged roughly 6 to 100. The CDR3 totals 17 residues. Trimming removed 2 bases at V and 3 bases at J, with 14 bases between. Germline loops: CDR1 MDHEN, CDR2 SYDVKM. This clonotype was counted only a few times. Its antigen is currently unknown. The second PCR ran roughly 6 to 12 cycles with a sample-barcoded 5' primer and J-beta primers. Via MiXCR, TCRdb re-called the 5' RACE reads, giving one row per CDR3 protein. The sample contains about 1.5 million distinct CDR3 sequences, under 55% of which appear only once. The clonotype comes from a woman aged 18-29 years in good health. The specimen sequenced was blood. V is TRBV28 and J is TRBJ1-6; perhaps TRBD1 as D (5 bases). CDR3 bases: TGTGCCAGCAGTTTAGACCCGGGACGGAACTATAATTCACCCCTCCACTTT. This gives the protein CASSLDPGRNYNSPLHF.